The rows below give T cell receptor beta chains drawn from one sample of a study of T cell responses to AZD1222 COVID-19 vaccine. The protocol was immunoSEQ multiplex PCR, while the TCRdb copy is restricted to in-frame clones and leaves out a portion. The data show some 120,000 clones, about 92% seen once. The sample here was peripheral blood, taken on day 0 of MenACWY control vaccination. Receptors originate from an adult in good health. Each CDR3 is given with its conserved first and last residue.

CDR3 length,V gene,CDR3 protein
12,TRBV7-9,CAQAENNNEQFF
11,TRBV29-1,CSVVANYGYTF
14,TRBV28,CASSLGTEGQPQHF
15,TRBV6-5,CASSRNRGHNNEQFF
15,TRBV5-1,CASSLEAVGNTEAFF
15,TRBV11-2,CASSQGDRSYNEQFF
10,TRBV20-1,CSARLETQYF
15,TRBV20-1,CSASRDRGSYNEQFF
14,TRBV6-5,CASSYRDSEYGYTF
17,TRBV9,CASSPRGQGATGNEQFF
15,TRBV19,CASSTDRGGNSPLHF
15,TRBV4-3,CASSQPRGSGNTIYF
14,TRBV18,CASSAGSLSYEQYF
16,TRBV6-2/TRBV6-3,CASSYGGRSGANVLTF
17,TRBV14,CASSQAWSPWDTNEQFF
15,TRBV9,CASSQTSGRTDTQYF
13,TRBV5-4,CASSLAENTEAFF
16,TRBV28,CASSGHQISGANVLTF
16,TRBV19,CASSIRQPMATGELFF
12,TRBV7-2,CASREAHNTQYF
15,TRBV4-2,CASSPSGVGANVLTF
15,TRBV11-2,CASIPWPSYNSPLHF
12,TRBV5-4,CASSLDKNIQYF
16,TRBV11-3,CASSYLGNSGRGKQYF
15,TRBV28,CASTSVGLAVKTQYF
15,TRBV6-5,CASSETGAGANVLTF
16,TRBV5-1,CASSPPDGKRQETQYF
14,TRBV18,CASESGTGNQPQHF
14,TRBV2,CASSEREGGNEQFF
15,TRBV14,CASRSGGQNNEKLFF
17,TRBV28,CASSFPPNDRGQETQYF
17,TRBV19,CASKALGAGATRDIQYF
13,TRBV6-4,CASSEDDTGELFF
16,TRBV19,CASSITTGWEGQPQHF
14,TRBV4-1,CASSQEVSEREAFF